A selection of T cell receptor beta chains follows, all from one sample in a study of cytomegalovirus exposure and HLA in healthy donors. Produced via immunoSEQ multiplex PCR; TCRdb's table is partial and in-frame only. Among 95,000 to 100,000 clones listed, approximately 77% were seen once. Material for sequencing was PBMCs. These receptors were obtained from a female donor in good health and CMV-seronegative. The conserved cysteine and the conserved F or W are not part of the CDR3 here.

V: TRBV2; J: TRBJ2-7; CDR3: ASSGWTSAYEQY
V: TRBV4-3; J: TRBJ1-6; CDR3: ASSQETGTGTFRYNSPLH
V: TRBV4-1; J: TRBJ1-6; CDR3: ASSQAAFGQGSSPLH
V: TRBV7-9; J: TRBJ2-7; CDR3: ASSWGGAGEQY
V: TRBV6-1; J: TRBJ2-3; CDR3: ASRGGGIGTDTQY
V: TRBV7-7; J: TRBJ2-1; CDR3: ASGRGLHNEQF
V: TRBV5-1; J: TRBJ2-1; CDR3: ASSPLGGREGSSYNEQF
V: TRBV6-5; J: TRBJ1-3; CDR3: AIRAGLNGNTIY
V: TRBV5-1; J: TRBJ1-6; CDR3: ASSLYSPGTYNSPLH
V: TRBV19; J: TRBJ2-3; CDR3: ASSTGTHTTDTQY
V: TRBV7-2; J: TRBJ2-3; CDR3: ASSYTDRATDTQY
V: TRBV7-9; J: TRBJ1-5; CDR3: ASSPGGGGGEAIGQPQH
V: TRBV7-9; J: TRBJ2-1; CDR3: ASSLGGQRVNEQF
V: TRBV19; J: TRBJ2-7; CDR3: ASSIEGTGISYEQY
V: TRBV5-6; J: TRBJ1-4; CDR3: ASSSKQGADEKLF
V: TRBV9; J: TRBJ2-1; CDR3: ASSGQGAVNEQF
V: TRBV6-5; J: TRBJ1-3; CDR3: ASSYGTVGNTIY
V: TRBV7-6; J: TRBJ2-7; CDR3: ASSLQEGVIYEQY
V: TRBV12-5; J: TRBJ2-3; CDR3: ASGTGGPTDTQY
V: TRBV4-1; J: TRBJ2-7; CDR3: ASSSPGQGHEQY
V: TRBV6-5; J: TRBJ2-7; CDR3: ASRRSGIVTYEQY
V: TRBV28; J: TRBJ2-2; CDR3: ASSLDRDRSRAGELF
V: TRBV7-9; J: TRBJ1-5; CDR3: ASSLESRAHNQPQH
V: TRBV7-9; J: TRBJ2-1; CDR3: ASTPGSYNEQF
V: TRBV27; J: TRBJ2-1; CDR3: ASSTQGSYNEQF
V: TRBV30; J: TRBJ1-4; CDR3: AWSRLDGEKLF
V: TRBV18; J: TRBJ1-2; CDR3: ASSPQVPGQNNYGYT
V: TRBV5-6; J: TRBJ1-5; CDR3: ASSLGEGPQH
V: TRBV6-5; J: TRBJ1-5; CDR3: ASKAGGEQPQH
V: TRBV4-1; J: TRBJ1-2; CDR3: ASSPRGQVPSYGYT
V: TRBV19; J: TRBJ2-1; CDR3: ASSIEIGYYHEQF
V: TRBV25-1; J: TRBJ2-1; CDR3: ASSEWAVYNEQF
V: TRBV7-3; J: TRBJ1-1; CDR3: ASSLGPVSGGTEAF
V: TRBV10-3; J: TRBJ2-1; CDR3: AISPADEQF
V: TRBV19; J: TRBJ1-2; CDR3: ASSENGRVDYGYT
V: TRBV15; J: TRBJ1-2; CDR3: ATSRLTGGGYGYT
V: TRBV28; J: TRBJ1-5; CDR3: ASTLDRDQPQH
V: TRBV28; J: TRBJ1-2; CDR3: ASFRDRATDRQYNYGYT
V: TRBV5-4; J: TRBJ2-3; CDR3: ASSRRGGAGTDTQY
V: TRBV19; J: TRBJ2-2; CDR3: AASNGEITNTGELF
V: TRBV7-8; J: TRBJ2-7; CDR3: ASSPKVGGSSYEQY
V: TRBV5-1; J: TRBJ1-1; CDR3: ASSMDRFLTEAF
V: TRBV4-1; J: TRBJ1-5; CDR3: ASSQDPRGSLGNQPQH
V: TRBV7-9; J: TRBJ2-7; CDR3: ASSAIGEGYEQY
V: TRBV6-6; J: TRBJ1-6; CDR3: ASSQQLNSPLH
V: TRBV4-2; J: TRBJ1-1; CDR3: ASSYRTEAF
V: TRBV5-4; J: TRBJ2-5; CDR3: ASSLTRRGDQETQY
V: TRBV10-3; J: TRBJ2-7; CDR3: AISESSGRGYEQY
V: TRBV18; J: TRBJ1-2; CDR3: ASFSSESSGYGYT
V: TRBV7-3; J: TRBJ2-3; CDR3: ASSNPSGSYADTQY
V: TRBV7-2; J: TRBJ2-2; CDR3: ASSLLGGDTGELF
V: TRBV7-2; J: TRBJ1-5; CDR3: ASSPHAAVAQPQH
V: TRBV10-3; J: TRBJ1-1; CDR3: AISRDSGVTEAF
V: TRBV19; J: TRBJ1-4; CDR3: ASSIRTDVDEKLF